Many counts were recorded for the clone carrying this TCR beta chain. As yet, its antigen is unknown. Reasons for excluding patients were uncontrolled infection, other autoimmune disease, pregnancy or lactation. Clinical symptoms, serum thyroxine, TRAb, thyroid ultrasound and orbital computed tomography established diagnosis. This specimen comes from a study of T cells in Graves' hyperthyroidism and ophthalmopathy. The study, taken as a whole, reports: Ophthalmopathy was identified by the model a median about six months ahead of onset. Clonotypes that were expanded in thyroid above 0.001 mostly appeared in blood too.

Template material for amplifying TCR beta CDR3 regions consisted of RNA transcripts. The TCR CDR3 was amplified in a first-round RT-PCR using the HTBI primer set. TCRdb reprocessed the multiplex PCR reads with MiXCR, giving one entry per CDR3 protein. The sample carries approximately 250,000 distinct CDR3 sequences, approximately 24% recorded once. CDR3 size: 16 residues. V was cut by 5 bases and J by 3 bases, with 19 bases left in between. Germline CDR1 is SGHVS and CDR2 is FQNEAQ. This chain uses TRBV7-8 with TRBJ1-2, with D perhaps matching TRBD1 (5 bases). The sequence was collected from a woman in her thirties or forties with Graves' ophthalmopathy. The sample consisted of blood. CDR3 amino acids: CASSPPHLGDHYGYTF. CDR3 coding DNA: TGTGCCAGCAGCCCCCCTCATCTGGGGGACCACTATGGCTACACCTTC.